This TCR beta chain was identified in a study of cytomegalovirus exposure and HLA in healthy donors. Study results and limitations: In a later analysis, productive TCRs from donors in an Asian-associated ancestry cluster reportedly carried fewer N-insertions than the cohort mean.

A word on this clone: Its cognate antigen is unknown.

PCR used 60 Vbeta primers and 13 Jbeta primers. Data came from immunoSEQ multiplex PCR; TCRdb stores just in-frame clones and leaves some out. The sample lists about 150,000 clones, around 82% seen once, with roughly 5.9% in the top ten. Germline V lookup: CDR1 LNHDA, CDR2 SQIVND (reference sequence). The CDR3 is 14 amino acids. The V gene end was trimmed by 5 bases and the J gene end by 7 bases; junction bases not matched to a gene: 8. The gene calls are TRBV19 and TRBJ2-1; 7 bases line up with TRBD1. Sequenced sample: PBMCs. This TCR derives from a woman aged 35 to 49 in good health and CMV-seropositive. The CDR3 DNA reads TGTGCCAGTAGTGCAACGGGACAGAGGAATGAGCAGTTCTTC. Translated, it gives CASSATGQRNEQFF.